The 16 T cell receptor beta chains below all came from one sample that was sequenced in a study of monozygotic twins with cystic fibrosis. Clones were read by immunoSEQ multiplex PCR, and TCRdb kept only the in-frame ones, dropping some. The sample consists of 30,000 to 35,000 clones, more than 60% of them appearing once. The sample comprised blood. The receptor set was obtained from a girl under 18 with cystic fibrosis.

This clone came up a few times. The chain uses TRBV30 and TRBJ1-2; D perhaps matches TRBD1 (6 bases). The CDR3 has 12 amino acids. Germline assignment: CDR1 GTSNPN and CDR2 SVGIG (reference sequence). V shed 4 bases and J shed 6 bases, with 12 bases lying between them. CDR3 sequence: CAWNQGMDGYTF. The CDR3 coding sequence is TGTGCCTGGAACCAGGGGATGGATGGCTACACCTTC.

This chain links TRBV5-4 with TRBJ2-7; D not certain. Between the trimmed V and J ends, which lost 1 base and 0 bases, there was a span of 8 bases. Germline V gene data show CDR1 as SGHNT and CDR2 as YYREEE (reference sequence). The CDR3 extends over 14 amino acids. CDR3 DNA sequence: TGTGCCAGCAGCTTGAGTCCCATCTCCTACGAGCAGTACTTC. As protein: CASSLSPISYEQYF.

The genes are TRBV6-4 and TRBJ1-3; D unclear. CDR1 MRHNA and CDR2 SNTAGT come from the germline V gene. The CDR3 has 11 residues. V gave up 2 bases and J gave up 8 bases, with 4 bases separating them. CDR3 protein: CASSDPDTIYF. The DNA for the CDR3 is TGTGCCAGCAGTGACCCCGACACCATATATTTT.

This chain links TRBV11-2 with TRBJ2-7; D is perhaps TRBD1 (5 bases). The germline V and J ends were trimmed by 5 bases and 5 bases, with 10 bases remaining between them. The CDR3 runs to 12 residues. Germline CDR1 and CDR2: SGHAT and FQNNGV. CDR3 sequence (DNA): TGTGCCAGCAGCAGGGGTGGCAACGAGCAGTACGTC. Its protein product is CASSRGGNEQYV.

This clone has only one observation. The chain has TRBV5-4 and TRBJ2-3, with no clear D. The germline CDR1 and CDR2 sequences are SGHNT and YYREEE (reference sequence). Trimming cost V 3 bases and J 0 bases, with 5 bases left between them. The CDR3 length is 13 residues. CDR3 sequence reads: CASSSSSTDTQYF. CDR3 coding DNA: TGTGCCAGCAGCTCTTCTAGCACAGATACGCAGTATTTT.

The J gene is TRBJ2-1, the V gene TRBV23-1; D is uncertain. TRBV23-1 is placed among ORFs of uncertain function. Trimming took off 0 bases at V and 0 bases at J, with 18 bases between the two ends. The CDR3 has 19 amino acids. CDR3 sequence reads: CASSQSWVRSFGSYNEQFF. The CDR3 DNA reads TGCGCCAGCAGTCAATCGTGGGTTAGATCTTTTGGCTCCTACAATGAGCAGTTCTTC.

The chain couples TRBV7-2 to TRBJ1-1; D not certain. Trimming pared 1 base from V and 6 bases from J, leaving 15 bases between. Germline CDR1 is SGHTA and CDR2 is FQGNSA. The CDR3 spans 15 residues. CDR3 nucleotides: TGTGCCAGCAGCTTAGGGTTGAATCCACCGCCTGAAGCTTTCTTT. This codes for CASSLGLNPPPEAFF.

In its sample, this clone was seen a few times. V is TRBV30 and J is TRBJ1-3; the D is unclear. This CDR3 region has 11 residues. Germline CDR1 GTSNPN, CDR2 SVGIG (reference sequence). The V and J ends lost 5 bases and 0 bases respectively, with 2 bases between them. The chain's CDR3 is CAWASGNTIYF. CDR3 sequence (DNA): TGTGCCTGGGCCTCTGGAAACACCATATATTTT.

This rearrangement joins TRBV29-1 to TRBJ2-1; perhaps TRBD2 as D (6 bases). This CDR3 has 14 residues. Germline CDR1 reads SQVTM; CDR2 reads ANQGSEA. V lost 5 bases, J lost 0 bases, and 11 bases lay in between. The CDR3 nucleotides are TGCAGCGTTCCGGCGGGAAGCTCCTACAATGAGCAGTTCTTC. It yields the protein CSVPAGSSYNEQFF.

The chain has TRBV6-1 and TRBJ2-7; 9 nucleotides match TRBD2. CDR3 length: 14 amino acids. The germline CDR1 and CDR2 sequences are MNHNS and SASEGT. J gave up 6 bases and V 4 bases, and 7 bases lay outside the gene matches. The CDR3 region has the DNA TGTGCCAGCAGTGTCGATAGCGGGAGCGTCGAGCAGTACTTC. Encoded protein: CASSVDSGSVEQYF.

The chain couples TRBV5-4 to TRBJ1-1, with a tentative D call TRBD1 (6 bases). Germline V CDR1 and CDR2: SGHNT, YYREEE (reference sequence). The length of the CDR3 is 14 residues. V was shortened by 3 bases and J by 0 bases, with 9 bases between the two germline ends. Here the CDR3 reads CASSSKGVNTEAFF. Here the CDR3 DNA reads TGTGCCAGCAGCTCTAAGGGGGTGAACACTGAAGCTTTCTTT.

A single count supports this clone. The V call is TRBV30, the J call TRBJ2-2; TRBD1 matches at 10 bases. Germline trimming cut 1 base from V and 6 bases from J; bases unmatched to any gene: 8. CDR1 GTSNPN and CDR2 SVGIG come from the germline V gene (reference sequence). The CDR3 extends over 16 amino acids. This CDR3 is CAWSAGTGVTAGELFF. The CDR3 bases are TGTGCCTGGAGTGCCGGGACAGGGGTTACGGCCGGGGAGCTGTTTTTT.

The chain joins TRBV5-4 to TRBJ2-3, with D possibly matching TRBD2 (6 bases). V lost 4 bases and J 0 bases, leaving 21 bases between the germline ends. The V gene's germline CDR1 is SGHNT and CDR2 YYREEE (reference sequence). This CDR3 comprises 18 residues. The CDR3 loop is CASSPGLSKTPSTDTQYF. In nucleotides, the CDR3 is TGTGCCAGCAGCCCGGGACTTTCCAAAACCCCTAGCACAGATACGCAGTATTTT.

V and J are TRBV29-1 and TRBJ1-2; 7 bases map to TRBD1. The CDR3 contains 14 residues. V lost 7 bases, J lost 8 bases, and 16 bases stayed unmatched. Germline V CDR1 and CDR2: SQVTM, ANQGSEA. The CDR3 coding sequence is TGCAGCGCTTTTACAGGGGATGAAGCGGGGGGCTACACCTTC. As protein: CSAFTGDEAGGYTF.

This clone was seen more than once but under ten times. The V call is TRBV4-1, the J call TRBJ1-2; 7 nucleotides match TRBD1. The germline V gene has CDR1 MGHRA and CDR2 YSYEKL. J was trimmed by 7 bases and V by 6 bases; bases with no gene match: 11. The length of the CDR3 is 14 residues. For the CDR3, the DNA is TGCGCCAGCAGACGAATATTCGACAGGGTTGGCTACACCTTC. Its protein is CASRRIFDRVGYTF.

The V gene is TRBV7-6, the J gene TRBJ2-1; 15 nucleotides line up with TRBD2. Looked up from germline, CDR1 is SGHVS and CDR2 is FNYEAQ. V gave up 1 base and J gave up 8 bases; unmatched junction bases: 0. CDR3 length: 15 residues. CDR3 sequence: CASSLGTSGGDEQFF. In DNA, the CDR3 is TGTGCCAGCAGCTTAGGGACTAGCGGGGGGGATGAGCAGTTCTTC.